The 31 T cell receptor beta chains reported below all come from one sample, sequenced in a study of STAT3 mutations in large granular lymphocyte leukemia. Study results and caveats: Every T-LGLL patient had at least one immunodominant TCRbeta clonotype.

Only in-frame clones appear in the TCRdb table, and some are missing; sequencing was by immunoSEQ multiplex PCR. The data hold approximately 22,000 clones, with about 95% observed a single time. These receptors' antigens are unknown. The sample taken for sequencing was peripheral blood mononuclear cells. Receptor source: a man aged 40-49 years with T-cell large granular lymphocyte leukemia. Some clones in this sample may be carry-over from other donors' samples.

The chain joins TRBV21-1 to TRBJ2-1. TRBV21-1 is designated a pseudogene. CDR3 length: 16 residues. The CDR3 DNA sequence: TGTGCCAGCAGCCCTGGAGGGGGAAAGGCAAAAAATGAGCAGTTCTTC. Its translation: CASSPGGGKAKNEQFF.

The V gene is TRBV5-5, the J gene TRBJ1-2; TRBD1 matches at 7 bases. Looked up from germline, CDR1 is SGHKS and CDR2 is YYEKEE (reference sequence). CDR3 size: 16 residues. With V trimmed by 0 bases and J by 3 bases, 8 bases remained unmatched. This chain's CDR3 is CASSLAPDRIDYGYTF. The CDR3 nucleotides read TGTGCCAGCAGCTTGGCCCCGGACAGGATTGACTATGGCTACACCTTC.

CDR3 bases: TGTGCCAGCTCACCCGCCGCAGCGTCCGACGAGCAGTACTTC. It translates to CASSPAAASDEQYF. The chain joins TRBV18 to TRBJ2-7; D gene unclear. Germline lookup yields CDR1 KGHSH and CDR2 LQKENI. The CDR3 sequence is 14 residues long. V was clipped by 3 bases and J by 5 bases, with 14 bases between them.

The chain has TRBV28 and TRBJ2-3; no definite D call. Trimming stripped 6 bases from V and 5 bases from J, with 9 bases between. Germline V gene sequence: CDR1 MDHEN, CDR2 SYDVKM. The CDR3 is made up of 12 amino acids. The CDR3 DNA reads TGTGCCAGCAGCCCCTCACAAGATACGCAGTATTTT. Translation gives CASSPSQDTQYF.

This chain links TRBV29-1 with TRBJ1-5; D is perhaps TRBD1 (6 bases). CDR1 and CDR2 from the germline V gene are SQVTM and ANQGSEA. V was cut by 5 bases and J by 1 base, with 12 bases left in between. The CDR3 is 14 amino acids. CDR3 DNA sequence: TGCAGCGTTTTAGGGGGATCGAGCAATCAGCCCCAGCATTTT. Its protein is CSVLGGSSNQPQHF. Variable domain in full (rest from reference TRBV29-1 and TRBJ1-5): SAVISQKPSRDICQRGTSLTIQCQVDSQVTMMFWYRQQPGQSLTLIATANQGSEATYESGFVIDKFPISRPNLTFSTLTVSNMSPEDSSIYLCSVLGGSSNQPQHFGDGTRLSIL.

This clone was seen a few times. CDR3 residues: CSVEDRTGLDYEQYF. CDR3 in DNA: TGCAGCGTTGAAGACCGGACAGGACTCGACTACGAGCAGTACTTC. The V call is TRBV29-1, the J call TRBJ2-7; 7 bases are a match to TRBD1. The junction had 8 bases not matched to a gene; V was cut back by 0 bases and J by 3 bases. This CDR3 region has 15 residues. CDR1 is SQVTM, CDR2 ANQGSEA, per germline.

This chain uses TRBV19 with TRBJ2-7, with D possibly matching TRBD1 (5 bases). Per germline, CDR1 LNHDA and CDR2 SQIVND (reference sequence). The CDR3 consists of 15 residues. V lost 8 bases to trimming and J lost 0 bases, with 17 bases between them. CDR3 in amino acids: CASAPGSGLSYEQYF. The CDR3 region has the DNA TGTGCCAGTGCCCCAGGGTCGGGCCTCTCCTACGAGCAGTACTTC.

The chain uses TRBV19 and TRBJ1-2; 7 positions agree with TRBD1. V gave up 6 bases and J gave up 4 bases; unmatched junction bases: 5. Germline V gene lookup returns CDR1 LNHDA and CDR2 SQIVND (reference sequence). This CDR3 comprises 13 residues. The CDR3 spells CASRAGGSYGYTF. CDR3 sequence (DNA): TGTGCCAGTAGGGCAGGGGGGTCCTATGGCTACACCTTC.

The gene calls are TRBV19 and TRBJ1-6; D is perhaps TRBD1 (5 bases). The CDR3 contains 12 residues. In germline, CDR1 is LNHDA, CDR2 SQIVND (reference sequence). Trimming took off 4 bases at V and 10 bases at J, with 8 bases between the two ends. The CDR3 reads CASSRRGSPLHF. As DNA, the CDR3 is TGTGCCAGTAGTAGGAGGGGATCACCCCTCCACTTT.

CDR3 region: CASSSLSGGAVSEQYF. The CDR3 region has the DNA TGCGCCAGCAGTTCCTTAAGCGGGGGGGCCGTCTCCGAGCAGTACTTC. This sequence joins TRBV5-1 and TRBJ2-7, with 10 bases matching TRBD2. Germline CDR1 SGHRS, CDR2 YFSETQ. The CDR3 is 16 amino acids. V lost 5 bases to trimming and J lost 6 bases; unmatched junction nucleotides: 14. Full variable domain (outside the CDR3, taken from reference TRBV5-1 and TRBJ2-7): KAGVTQTPRYLIKTRGQQVTLSCSPISGHRSVSWYQQTPGQGLQFLFEYFSETQRNKGNFPGRFSGRQFSNSRSEMNVSTLELGDSALYLCASSSLSGGAVSEQYFGPGTRLTVT.

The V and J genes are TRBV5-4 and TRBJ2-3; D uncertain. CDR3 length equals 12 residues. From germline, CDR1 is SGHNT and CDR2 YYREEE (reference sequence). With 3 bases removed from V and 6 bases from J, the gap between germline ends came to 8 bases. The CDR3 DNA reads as TGTGCCAGCAGCTCTTTAATCGATACGCAGTATTTT. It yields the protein CASSSLIDTQYF. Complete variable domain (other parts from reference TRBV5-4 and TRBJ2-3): ETGVTQSPTHLIKTRGQQVTLRCSSQSGHNTVSWYQQALGQGPQFIFQYYREEENGRGNFPPRFSGLQFPNYSSELNVNALELDDSALYLCASSSLIDTQYFGPGTRLTVL.

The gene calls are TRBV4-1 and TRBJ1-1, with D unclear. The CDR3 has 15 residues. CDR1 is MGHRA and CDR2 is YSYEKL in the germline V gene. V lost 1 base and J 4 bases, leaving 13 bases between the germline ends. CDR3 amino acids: CASSQVGFVGTEAFF. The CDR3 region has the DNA TGCGCCAGCAGCCAAGTTGGTTTTGTGGGCACTGAAGCTTTCTTT.

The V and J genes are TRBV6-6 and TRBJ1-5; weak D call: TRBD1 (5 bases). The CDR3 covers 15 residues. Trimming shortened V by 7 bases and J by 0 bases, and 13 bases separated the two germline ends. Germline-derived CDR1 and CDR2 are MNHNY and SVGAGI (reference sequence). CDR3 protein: CASTSSGHSNQPQHF. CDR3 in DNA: TGTGCCAGCACCTCCTCCGGACATAGCAATCAGCCCCAGCATTTT.

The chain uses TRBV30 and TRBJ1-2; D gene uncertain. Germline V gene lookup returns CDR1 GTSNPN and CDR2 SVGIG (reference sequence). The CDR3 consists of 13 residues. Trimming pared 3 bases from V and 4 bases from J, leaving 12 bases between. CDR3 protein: CAWSGSEGYGYTF. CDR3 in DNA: TGTGCCTGGAGCGGGTCAGAGGGCTATGGCTACACCTTC.

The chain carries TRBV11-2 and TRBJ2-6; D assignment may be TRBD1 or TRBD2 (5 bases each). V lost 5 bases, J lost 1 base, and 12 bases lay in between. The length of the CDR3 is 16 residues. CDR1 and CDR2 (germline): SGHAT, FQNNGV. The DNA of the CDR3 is TGTGCCAGCAGCCCCAGGTGGGGGTCTGGGGCCAACGTCCTGACTTTC. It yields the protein CASSPRWGSGANVLTF.

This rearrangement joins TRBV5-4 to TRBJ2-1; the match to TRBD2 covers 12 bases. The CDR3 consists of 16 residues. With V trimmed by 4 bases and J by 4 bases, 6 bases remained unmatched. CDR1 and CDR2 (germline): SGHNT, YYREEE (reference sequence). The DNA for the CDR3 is TGTGCCAGCAGCATCCGGACTAGCGGGACTTACAATGAGCAGTTCTTC. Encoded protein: CASSIRTSGTYNEQFF.

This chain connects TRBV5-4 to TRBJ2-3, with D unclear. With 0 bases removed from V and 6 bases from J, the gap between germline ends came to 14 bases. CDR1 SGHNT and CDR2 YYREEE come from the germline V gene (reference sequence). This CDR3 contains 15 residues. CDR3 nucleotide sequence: TGTGCCAGCAGCTTGGGGTGGCTGCCTCCGGATACGCAGTATTTT. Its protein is CASSLGWLPPDTQYF. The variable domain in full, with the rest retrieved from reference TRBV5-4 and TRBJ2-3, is ETGVTQSPTHLIKTRGQQVTLRCSSQSGHNTVSWYQQALGQGPQFIFQYYREEENGRGNFPPRFSGLQFPNYSSELNVNALELDDSALYLCASSLGWLPPDTQYFGPGTRLTVL.

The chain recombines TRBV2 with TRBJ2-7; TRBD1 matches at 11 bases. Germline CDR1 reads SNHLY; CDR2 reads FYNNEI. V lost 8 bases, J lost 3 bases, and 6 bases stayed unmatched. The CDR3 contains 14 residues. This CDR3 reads CASAGQGAVYEQYF. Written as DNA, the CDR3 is TGTGCCAGCGCCGGACAGGGGGCTGTCTACGAGCAGTACTTC.

The CDR3 nucleotides are TGCAGTGCTACGGGTAGCTATGGCTACACCTTC. Translating it yields CSATGSYGYTF. The chain has TRBV20-1 and TRBJ1-2; D is unclear. Germline CDR1 DFQATT, CDR2 SNEGSKA (reference sequence). Trimming stripped 4 bases from V and 4 bases from J, with 7 bases between. The CDR3 is 11 residues long.

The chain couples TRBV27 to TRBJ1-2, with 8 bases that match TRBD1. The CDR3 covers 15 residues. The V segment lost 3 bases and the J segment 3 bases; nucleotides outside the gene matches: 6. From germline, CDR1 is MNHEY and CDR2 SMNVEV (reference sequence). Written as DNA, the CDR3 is TGTGCCAGCAGTTTCCAGGGGGCGCCGGACTATGGCTACACCTTC. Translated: CASSFQGAPDYGYTF.

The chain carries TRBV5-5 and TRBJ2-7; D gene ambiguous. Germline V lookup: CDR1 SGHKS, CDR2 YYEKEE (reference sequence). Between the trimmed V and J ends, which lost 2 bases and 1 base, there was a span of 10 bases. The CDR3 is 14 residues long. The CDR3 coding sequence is TGTGCCAGCAGCTTATTGCCAGGTTCCTACGAGCAGTACTTC. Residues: CASSLLPGSYEQYF.

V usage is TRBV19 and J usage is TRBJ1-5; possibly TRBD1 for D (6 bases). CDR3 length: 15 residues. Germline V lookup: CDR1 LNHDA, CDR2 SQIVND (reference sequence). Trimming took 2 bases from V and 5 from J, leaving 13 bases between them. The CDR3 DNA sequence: TGTGCCAGTAGTATAACAGGGAGGGAGCATCAGCCCCAGCATTTT. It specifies CASSITGREHQPQHF.

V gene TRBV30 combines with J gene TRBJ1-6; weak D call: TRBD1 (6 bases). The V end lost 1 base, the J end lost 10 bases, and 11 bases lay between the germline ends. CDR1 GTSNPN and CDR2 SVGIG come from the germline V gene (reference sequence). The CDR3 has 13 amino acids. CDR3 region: CAWSGQGKSPLHF. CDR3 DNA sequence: TGTGCCTGGAGTGGGCAGGGGAAGTCACCCCTCCACTTT.

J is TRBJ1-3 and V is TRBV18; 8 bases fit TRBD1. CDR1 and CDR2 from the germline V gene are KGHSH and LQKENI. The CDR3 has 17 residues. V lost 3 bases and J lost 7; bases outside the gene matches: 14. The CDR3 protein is CASSPLQGELSGNTIYF. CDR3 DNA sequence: TGTGCCAGCTCACCTCTACAGGGGGAACTATCCGGGAACACCATATATTTT. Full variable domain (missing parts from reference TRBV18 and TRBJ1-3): NAGVMQNPRHLVRRRGQEARLRCSPMKGHSHVYWYRQLPEEGLKFMVYLQKENIIDESGMPKERFSAEFPKEGPSILRIQQVVRGDSAAYFCASSPLQGELSGNTIYFGEGSWLTVV.

The CDR3 here is CASSRATGGVSTEAFF. In DNA form, the CDR3 reads TGTGCCAGTAGTAGAGCGACAGGGGGTGTTTCCACTGAAGCTTTCTTT. The chain joins TRBV19 to TRBJ1-1; 9 bases map to TRBD1. The V gene's germline CDR1 is LNHDA and CDR2 SQIVND (reference sequence). Trimming cost V 4 bases and J 4 bases; bases outside gene matches: 10. The CDR3 has 16 residues.

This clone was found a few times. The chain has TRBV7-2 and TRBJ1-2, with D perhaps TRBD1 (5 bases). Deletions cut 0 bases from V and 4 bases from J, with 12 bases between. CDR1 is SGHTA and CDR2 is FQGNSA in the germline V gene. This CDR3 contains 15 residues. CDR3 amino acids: CASSLARGGTYGYTF. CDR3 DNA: TGTGCCAGCAGCTTAGCGAGGGGAGGGACCTATGGCTACACCTTC.

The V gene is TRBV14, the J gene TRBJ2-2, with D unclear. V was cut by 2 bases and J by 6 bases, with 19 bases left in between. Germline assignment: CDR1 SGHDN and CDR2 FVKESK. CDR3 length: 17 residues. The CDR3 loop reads CASSQSPAFVGPGELFF. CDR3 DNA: TGTGCCAGCAGCCAAAGTCCCGCATTCGTGGGTCCCGGGGAGCTGTTTTTT.

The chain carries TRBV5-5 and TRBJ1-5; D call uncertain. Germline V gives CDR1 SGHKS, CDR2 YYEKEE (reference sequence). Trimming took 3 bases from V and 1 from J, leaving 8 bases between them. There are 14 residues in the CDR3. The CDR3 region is CASSYTGSNQPQHF. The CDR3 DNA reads TGTGCCAGCAGCTATACGGGAAGCAATCAGCCCCAGCATTTT.

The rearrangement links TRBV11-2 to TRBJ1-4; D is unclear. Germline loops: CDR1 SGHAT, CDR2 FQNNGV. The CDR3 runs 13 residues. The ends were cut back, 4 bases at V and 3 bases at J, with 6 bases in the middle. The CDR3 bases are TGTGCCAGCAGCTCGGCGGCTAATGAAAAACTGTTTTTT. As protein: CASSSAANEKLFF.

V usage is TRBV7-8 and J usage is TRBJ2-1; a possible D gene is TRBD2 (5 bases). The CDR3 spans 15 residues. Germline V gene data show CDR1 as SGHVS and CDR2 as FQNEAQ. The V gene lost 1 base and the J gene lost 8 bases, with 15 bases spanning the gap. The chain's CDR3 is CASSLGVSLADEQFF. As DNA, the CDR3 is TGTGCCAGCAGCTTAGGTGTTTCGCTAGCTGATGAGCAGTTCTTC.

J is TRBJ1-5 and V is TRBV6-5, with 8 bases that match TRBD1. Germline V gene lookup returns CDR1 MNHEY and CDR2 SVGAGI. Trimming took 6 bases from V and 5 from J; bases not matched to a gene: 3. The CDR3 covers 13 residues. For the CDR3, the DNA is TGTGCCAGCAGCCAGGGGGCCTATCAGCCCCAGCATTTT. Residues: CASSQGAYQPQHF.